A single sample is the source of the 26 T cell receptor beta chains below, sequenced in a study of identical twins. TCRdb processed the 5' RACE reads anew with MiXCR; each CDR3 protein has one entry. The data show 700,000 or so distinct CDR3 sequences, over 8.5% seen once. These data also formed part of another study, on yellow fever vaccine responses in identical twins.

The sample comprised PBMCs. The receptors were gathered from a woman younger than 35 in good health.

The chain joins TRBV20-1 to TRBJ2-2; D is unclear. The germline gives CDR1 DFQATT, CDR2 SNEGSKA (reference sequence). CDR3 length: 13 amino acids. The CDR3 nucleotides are TGCAGCGGCGAGAGCACGAACACCGGGGAGCTGTTTTTT. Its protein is CSGESTNTGELFF.

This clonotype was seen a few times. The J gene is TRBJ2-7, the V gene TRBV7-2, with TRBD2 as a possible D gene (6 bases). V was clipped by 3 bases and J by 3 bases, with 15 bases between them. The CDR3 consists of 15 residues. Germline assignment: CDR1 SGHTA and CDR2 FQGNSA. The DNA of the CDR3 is TGTGCCAGCAGCTTGGTTGTGGGAGGCAACTACGAGCAGTACTTC. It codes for CASSLVVGGNYEQYF. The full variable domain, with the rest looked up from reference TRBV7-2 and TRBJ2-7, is GAGVSQSPSNKVTEKGKDVELRCDPISGHTALYWYRQSLGQGLEFLIYFQGNSAPDKSGLPSDRFSAERTGGSVSTLTIQRTQQEDSAVYLCASSLVVGGNYEQYFGPGTRLTVT.

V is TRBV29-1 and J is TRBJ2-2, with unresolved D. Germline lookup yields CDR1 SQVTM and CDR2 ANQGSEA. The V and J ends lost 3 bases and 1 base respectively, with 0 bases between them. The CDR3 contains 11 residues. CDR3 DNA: TGCAGCGTTGAGAACACCGGGGAGCTGTTTTTT. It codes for CSVENTGELFF.

Here the CDR3 reads CASSPIIGDTQYF. The DNA of the CDR3 is TGCGCCAGCAGTCCGATCATTGGAGATACGCAGTATTTT. The V and J genes are TRBV23-1 and TRBJ2-3; D uncertain. TRBV23-1 falls under the ORF class, with uncertain function. V was clipped by 4 bases and J by 5 bases, with 10 bases between them. The CDR3 has 13 residues.

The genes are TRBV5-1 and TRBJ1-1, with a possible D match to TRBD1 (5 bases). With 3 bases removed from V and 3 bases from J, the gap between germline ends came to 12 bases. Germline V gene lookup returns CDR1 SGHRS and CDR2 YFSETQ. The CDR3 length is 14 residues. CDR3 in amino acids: CASSSAGVDTEAFF. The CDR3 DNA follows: TGCGCCAGCAGCTCCGCGGGGGTGGACACTGAAGCTTTCTTT.

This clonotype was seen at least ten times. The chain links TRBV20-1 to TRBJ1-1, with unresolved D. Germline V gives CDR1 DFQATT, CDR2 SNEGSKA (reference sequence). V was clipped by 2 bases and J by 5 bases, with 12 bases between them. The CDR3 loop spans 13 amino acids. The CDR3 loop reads CSARRESFTEAFF. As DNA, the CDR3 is TGCAGTGCTAGAAGGGAGTCTTTTACTGAAGCTTTCTTT.

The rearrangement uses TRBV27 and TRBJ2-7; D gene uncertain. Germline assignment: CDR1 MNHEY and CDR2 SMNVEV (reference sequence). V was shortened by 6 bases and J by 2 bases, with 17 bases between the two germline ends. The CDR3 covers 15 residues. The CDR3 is CASSQLRARAYEQYF. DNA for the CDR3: TGTGCCAGCAGCCAACTTCGGGCCCGGGCCTACGAGCAGTACTTC.

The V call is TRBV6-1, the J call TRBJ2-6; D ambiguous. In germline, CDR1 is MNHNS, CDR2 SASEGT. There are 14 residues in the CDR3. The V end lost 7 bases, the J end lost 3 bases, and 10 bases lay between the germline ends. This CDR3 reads CASIAGFGANVLTF. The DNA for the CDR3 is TGTGCCAGCATAGCTGGATTTGGGGCCAACGTCCTGACTTTC.

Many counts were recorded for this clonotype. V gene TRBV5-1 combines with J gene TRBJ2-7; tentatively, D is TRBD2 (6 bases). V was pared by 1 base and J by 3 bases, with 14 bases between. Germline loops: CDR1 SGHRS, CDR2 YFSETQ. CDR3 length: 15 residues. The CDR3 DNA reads TGCGCCAGCAGCTTGTTTACGGGACTGAACTACGAGCAGTACTTC. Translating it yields CASSLFTGLNYEQYF. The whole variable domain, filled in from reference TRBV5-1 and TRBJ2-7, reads KAGVTQTPRYLIKTRGQQVTLSCSPISGHRSVSWYQQTPGQGLQFLFEYFSETQRNKGNFPGRFSGRQFSNSRSEMNVSTLELGDSALYLCASSLFTGLNYEQYFGPGTRLTVT.

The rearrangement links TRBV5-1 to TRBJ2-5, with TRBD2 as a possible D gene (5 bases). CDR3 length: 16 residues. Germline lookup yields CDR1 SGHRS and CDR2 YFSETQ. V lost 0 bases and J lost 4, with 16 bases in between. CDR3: CASSLAGKGSGETQYF. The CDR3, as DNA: TGCGCCAGCAGCTTGGCGGGGAAGGGATCAGGAGAGACCCAGTACTTC.

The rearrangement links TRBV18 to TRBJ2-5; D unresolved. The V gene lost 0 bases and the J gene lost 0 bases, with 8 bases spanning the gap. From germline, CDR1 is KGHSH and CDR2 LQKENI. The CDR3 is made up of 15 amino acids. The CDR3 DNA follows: TGTGCCAGCTCACCACCAAGGATGTACCAAGAGACCCAGTACTTC. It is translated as CASSPPRMYQETQYF.

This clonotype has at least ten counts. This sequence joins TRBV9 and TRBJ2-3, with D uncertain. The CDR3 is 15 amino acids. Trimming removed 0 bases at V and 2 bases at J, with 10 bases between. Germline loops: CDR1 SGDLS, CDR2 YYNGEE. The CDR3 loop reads CASSVGNRVTDTQYF. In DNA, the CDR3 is TGTGCCAGCAGCGTAGGAAACAGAGTCACAGATACGCAGTATTTT.

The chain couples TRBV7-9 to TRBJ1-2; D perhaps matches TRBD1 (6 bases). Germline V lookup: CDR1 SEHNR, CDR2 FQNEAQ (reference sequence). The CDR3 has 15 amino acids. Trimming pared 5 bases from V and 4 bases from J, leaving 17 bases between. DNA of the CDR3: TGTGCCAGCAGCGGGCTCGAGGGGGGCGTCTATGGCTACACCTTC. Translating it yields CASSGLEGGVYGYTF.

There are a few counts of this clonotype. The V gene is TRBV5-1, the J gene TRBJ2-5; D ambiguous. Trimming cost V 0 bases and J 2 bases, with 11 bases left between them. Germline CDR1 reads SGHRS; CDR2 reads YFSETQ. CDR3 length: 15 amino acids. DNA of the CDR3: TGCGCCAGCAGCTTGGCTTTTGGAAATCAAGAGACCCAGTACTTC. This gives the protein CASSLAFGNQETQYF.

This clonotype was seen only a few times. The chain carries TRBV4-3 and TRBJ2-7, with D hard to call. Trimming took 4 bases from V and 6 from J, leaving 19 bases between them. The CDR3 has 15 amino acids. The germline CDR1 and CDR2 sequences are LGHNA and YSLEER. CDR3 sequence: CASSRDRSSSGEQYF. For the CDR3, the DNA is TGCGCCAGCAGCCGAGACCGGTCCTCAAGTGGCGAGCAGTACTTC.

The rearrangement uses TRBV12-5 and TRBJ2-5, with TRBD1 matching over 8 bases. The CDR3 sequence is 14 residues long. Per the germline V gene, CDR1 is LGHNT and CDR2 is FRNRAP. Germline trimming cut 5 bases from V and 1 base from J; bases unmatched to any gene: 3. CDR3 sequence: CASGPGTGQETQYF. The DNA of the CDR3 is TGTGCTAGTGGTCCGGGGACAGGCCAAGAGACCCAGTACTTC.

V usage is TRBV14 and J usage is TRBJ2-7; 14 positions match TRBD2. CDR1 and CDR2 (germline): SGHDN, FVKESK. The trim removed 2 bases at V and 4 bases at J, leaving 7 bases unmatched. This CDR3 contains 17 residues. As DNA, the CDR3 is TGTGCCAGCAGCCAACCAGGGGGACTAGCGGGAGAATACGAGCAGTACTTC. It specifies CASSQPGGLAGEYEQYF. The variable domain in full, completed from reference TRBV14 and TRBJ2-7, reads EAGVTQFPSHSVIEKGQTVTLRCDPISGHDNLYWYRRVMGKEIKFLLHFVKESKQDESGMPNNRFLAERTGGTYSTLKVQPAELEDSGVYFCASSQPGGLAGEYEQYFGPGTRLTVT.

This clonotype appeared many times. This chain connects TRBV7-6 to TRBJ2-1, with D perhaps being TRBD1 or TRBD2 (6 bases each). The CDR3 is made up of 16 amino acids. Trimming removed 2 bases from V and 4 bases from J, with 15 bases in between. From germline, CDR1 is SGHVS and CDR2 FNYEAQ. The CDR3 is CASSLLGGLVYNEQFF. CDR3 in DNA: TGTGCCAGCAGCTTACTGGGGGGCCTCGTTTACAATGAGCAGTTCTTC.

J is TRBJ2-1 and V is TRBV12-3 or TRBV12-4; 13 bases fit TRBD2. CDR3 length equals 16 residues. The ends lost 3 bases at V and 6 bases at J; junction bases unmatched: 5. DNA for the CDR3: TGTGCCAGCAGTTTTAAACTAGCGGGGGGGCCCAATGAGCAGTTCTTC. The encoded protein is CASSFKLAGGPNEQFF.

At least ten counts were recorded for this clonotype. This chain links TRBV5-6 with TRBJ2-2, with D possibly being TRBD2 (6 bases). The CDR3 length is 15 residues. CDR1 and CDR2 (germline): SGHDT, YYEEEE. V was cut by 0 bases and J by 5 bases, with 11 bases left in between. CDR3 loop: CASSLVVGRTGELFF. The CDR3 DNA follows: TGTGCCAGCAGCTTGGTGGTGGGGAGGACCGGGGAGCTGTTTTTT.

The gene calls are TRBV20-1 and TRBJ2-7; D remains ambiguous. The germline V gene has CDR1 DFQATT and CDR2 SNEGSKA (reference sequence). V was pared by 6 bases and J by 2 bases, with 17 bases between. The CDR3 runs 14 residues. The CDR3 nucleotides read TGCAGTGCCACCCTTACCGCAACACCCTACGAGCAGTACTTC. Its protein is CSATLTATPYEQYF.

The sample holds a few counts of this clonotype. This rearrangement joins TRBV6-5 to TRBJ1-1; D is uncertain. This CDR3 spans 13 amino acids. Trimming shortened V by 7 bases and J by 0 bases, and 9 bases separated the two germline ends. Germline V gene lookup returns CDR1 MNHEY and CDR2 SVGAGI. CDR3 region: CASIGGMNTEAFF. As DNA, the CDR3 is TGTGCCAGCATAGGAGGGATGAACACTGAAGCTTTCTTT.

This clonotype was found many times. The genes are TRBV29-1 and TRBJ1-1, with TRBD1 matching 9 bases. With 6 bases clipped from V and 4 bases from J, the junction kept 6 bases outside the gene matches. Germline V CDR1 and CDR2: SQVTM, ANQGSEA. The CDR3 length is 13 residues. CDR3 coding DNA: TGCAGCGTAGAGGGGACAGGGAGCACTGAAGCTTTCTTT. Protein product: CSVEGTGSTEAFF.

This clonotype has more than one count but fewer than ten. Here the CDR3 reads CSARTGGYYEQYF. CDR3 nucleotides: TGCAGTGCCAGGACAGGGGGCTACTACGAGCAGTACTTC. V gene TRBV20-1 combines with J gene TRBJ2-7; 11 positions match TRBD1. Germline CDR1 and CDR2: DFQATT and SNEGSKA (reference sequence). The V segment lost 6 bases and the J segment 3 bases; nucleotides outside the gene matches: 4. The length of the CDR3 is 13 residues.

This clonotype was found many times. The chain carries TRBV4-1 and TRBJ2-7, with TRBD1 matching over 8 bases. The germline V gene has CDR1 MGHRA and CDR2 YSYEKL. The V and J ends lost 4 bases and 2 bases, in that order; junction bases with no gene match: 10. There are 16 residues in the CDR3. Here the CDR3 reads CASSPDRGIVTYEQYF. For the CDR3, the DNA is TGCGCCAGCAGCCCTGACAGGGGAATCGTAACCTACGAGCAGTACTTC.

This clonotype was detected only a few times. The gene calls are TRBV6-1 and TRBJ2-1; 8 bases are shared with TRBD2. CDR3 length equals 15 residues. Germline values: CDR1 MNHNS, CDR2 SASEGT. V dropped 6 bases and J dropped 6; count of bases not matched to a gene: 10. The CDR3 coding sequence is TGTGCCAGCAGCCGGGAGGGACGTAGCGGCAATGAGCAGTTCTTC. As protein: CASSREGRSGNEQFF.